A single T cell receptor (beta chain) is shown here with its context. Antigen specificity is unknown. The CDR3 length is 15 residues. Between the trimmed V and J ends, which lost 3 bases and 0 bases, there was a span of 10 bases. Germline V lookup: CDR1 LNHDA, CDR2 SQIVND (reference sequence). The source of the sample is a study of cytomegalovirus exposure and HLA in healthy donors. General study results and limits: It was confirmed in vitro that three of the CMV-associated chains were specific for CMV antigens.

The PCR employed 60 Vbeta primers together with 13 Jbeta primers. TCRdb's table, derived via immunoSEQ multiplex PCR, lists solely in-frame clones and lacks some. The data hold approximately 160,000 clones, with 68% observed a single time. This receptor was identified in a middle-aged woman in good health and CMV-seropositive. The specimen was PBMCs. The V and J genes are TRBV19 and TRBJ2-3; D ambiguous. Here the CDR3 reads CASSMAGSSTDTQYF. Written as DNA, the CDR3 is TGTGCCAGTAGTATGGCAGGATCTAGCACAGATACGCAGTATTTT.